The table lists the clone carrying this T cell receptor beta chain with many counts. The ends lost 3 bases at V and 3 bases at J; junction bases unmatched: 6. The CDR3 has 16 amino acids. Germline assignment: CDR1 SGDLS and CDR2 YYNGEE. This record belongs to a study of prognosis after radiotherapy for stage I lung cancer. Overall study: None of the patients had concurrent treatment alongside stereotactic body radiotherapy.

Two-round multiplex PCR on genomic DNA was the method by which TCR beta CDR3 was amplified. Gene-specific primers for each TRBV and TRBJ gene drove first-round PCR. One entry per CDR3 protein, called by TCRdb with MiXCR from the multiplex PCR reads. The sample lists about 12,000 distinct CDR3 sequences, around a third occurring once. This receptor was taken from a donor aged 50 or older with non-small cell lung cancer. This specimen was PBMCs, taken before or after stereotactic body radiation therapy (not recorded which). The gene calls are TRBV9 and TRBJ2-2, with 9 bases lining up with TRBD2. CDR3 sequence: CASSGQRGDYTGELFF. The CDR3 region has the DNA TGTGCCAGCAGCGGTCAGCGGGGGGATTACACCGGGGAGCTGTTTTTT.